The rows below give T cell receptor beta chains drawn from one sample of a study of T cells in Graves' hyperthyroidism and ophthalmopathy. MiXCR, applied by TCRdb to the multiplex PCR reads, yields one record per CDR3 protein. Among fewer than 550,000 distinct CDR3 sequences listed, approximately 15% were seen once. The sample taken for sequencing was blood. The receptors here all came from a woman under 30 with Graves' hyperthyroidism. Each CDR3 is given with its conserved first and last residue. The order of the fields is J gene, D gene, V gene, clone size, CDR3 DNA, CDR3 protein. A D gene is named only where the DNA matches it firmly. Rows give clone size only sometimes, using once, few, many, or a class for an expanded clone.

>TRBJ1-6|TRBD1|TRBV20-1|.
TGCAGTGCCTCGGAGCAGGGGGCTAGAGGGTATAATTCACCCCTCCACTTT
CSASEQGARGYNSPLHF
>TRBJ2-7|.|TRBV30|.
TGTGCCTGGAGTGTATCTGAACAGCGCACATACGAGCAGTACTTC
CAWSVSEQRTYEQYF
>TRBJ2-6|.|TRBV7-2|.
TGTGCCAGCAGCTTAGTTGGTGGTGGGGCCAACGTCCTGACTTTC
CASSLVGGGANVLTF
>TRBJ2-5|.|TRBV24-1|many
TGTGCCATCGGGACGGACCAAGAGACCCAGTACTTC
CAIGTDQETQYF
>TRBJ2-3|.|TRBV6-1|.
TGCGCCAGCAGCCCCGGCTCTGGCGGGGCCACGACAGATACGCAGTATTTT
CASSPGSGGATTDTQYF
>TRBJ1-1|.|TRBV6-2/TRBV6-3|.
TGTGCCAGCAGTTTTAGTGGGGTCACTGAAGCTTTCTTT
CASSFSGVTEAFF
>TRBJ2-1|.|TRBV6-1|many
TGTGCCAGCAGTGCCCTAAGACAGCGAAGCTCCTACAATGAGCAGTTCTTC
CASSALRQRSSYNEQFF
>TRBJ1-5|.|TRBV3-1|many
TGTGCCAGCAGCCAAGCTAGCAATCAGCCCCAGCATTTT
CASSQASNQPQHF
>TRBJ1-2|.|TRBV20-1|many
TGCAGTGCTAGTGATGGGGGGAGAGGCTACACCTTC
CSASDGGRGYTF
>TRBJ1-2|.|TRBV6-1|.
TGTGCCAGCAGTGATTCCAAATATGGCTACACCTTC
CASSDSKYGYTF
>TRBJ2-5|TRBD2|TRBV4-1|many
TGCGCCAGCAGCCAAGAAGGCTCTAGCGGGACCGAGACCCAGTACTTC
CASSQEGSSGTETQYF
>TRBJ2-1|TRBD2|TRBV29-1|many
TGCAGCGTTCCCGGCGGACTAGCGGGAGCAAATGAGCAGTTCTTC
CSVPGGLAGANEQFF
>TRBJ1-1|TRBD1|TRBV20-1|few
TGCAGTGCTAGAGCCGGGACAGGGGGTAGCGAAGCTTTCTTT
CSARAGTGGSEAFF
>TRBJ2-2|.|TRBV5-1|many
TGCGCCAGCAGCTTGGACAGCGCGAACACCGGGGAGCTGTTTTTT
CASSLDSANTGELFF
>TRBJ1-1|.|TRBV29-1|many
TGCAGCTTCCGGGACGGCCTCACTGAAGCTTTCTTT
CSFRDGLTEAFF
>TRBJ1-2|.|TRBV28|.
TGTGCCAGCAGTCCTCGACAGGTCATAATCACTAACTATGGCTACACCTTC
CASSPRQVIITNYGYTF
>TRBJ2-1|TRBD1|TRBV7-3|many
TGTGCCAGCAGCCGGGACAGAAACAATGAGCAGTTCTTC
CASSRDRNNEQFF
>TRBJ2-7|.|TRBV20-1|.
TGCAGTGCTAGTTTCGGGGCCTACGAGCAGTACTTC
CSASFGAYEQYF
>TRBJ2-3|.|TRBV27|.
TGTGCCAGCAGGCGAGTTATGTGGACAGATACGCAGTATTTT
CASRRVMWTDTQYF
>TRBJ2-3|TRBD2|TRBV6-5|many
TGTGCCAGCAGTTACAGAGTGAGCGGGAGGGCGGCAGATACGCAGTATTTT
CASSYRVSGRAADTQYF
>TRBJ1-2|TRBD1|TRBV11-2|many
TGTGCCAGCAGCTCTATCCAGGGGGACAGGCGGCATAACTATGGCTACACCTTC
CASSSIQGDRRHNYGYTF
>TRBJ1-6|.|TRBV20-1|many
TGCAGTGCTAGAGTTCAGGGTACTAATTCACCCCTCCACTTT
CSARVQGTNSPLHF
>TRBJ2-7|.|TRBV7-2|many
TGTGCCAGCAGCTCCGCAGGGGCGGCCTACGAGCAGTACTTC
CASSSAGAAYEQYF
>TRBJ2-2|TRBD2|TRBV5-1|many
TGCGCCAGCAGAACGACTAGCGGACCGAACACCGGGGAGCTGTTTTTT
CASRTTSGPNTGELFF
>TRBJ1-1|.|TRBV12-3/TRBV12-4|.
TGTGCCAGCAGCCCTAGGGGGGGCGGTTGGACTGAAGCTTTCTTT
CASSPRGGGWTEAFF
>TRBJ2-5|TRBD1|TRBV6-2/TRBV6-3|many
TGTGCCAGCAGTCCCGGGACAGGGGGCCGAAAACGAGAGACCCAGTACTTC
CASSPGTGGRKRETQYF
>TRBJ2-1|.|TRBV6-6|many
TGTGCCAGCAGTTACTCCGGGGGCAATAGGTTGGGCAATGAGCAGTTCTTC
CASSYSGGNRLGNEQFF
>TRBJ1-2|.|TRBV10-3|.
TGTGCCATCAGTGAAGGGGGGGAGAAGGGGTACACCTTC
CAISEGGEKGYTF
>TRBJ2-7|.|TRBV20-1|.
TGCAGTGCTAGAATGGCGGACTACGAGCAGTACTTC
CSARMADYEQYF
>TRBJ1-1|.|TRBV9|many
TGTGCCAGCAGCGCACAGGGTACCACGAACACTGAAGCTTTCTTT
CASSAQGTTNTEAFF